Each of the 20 T cell receptor beta chains below was sequenced from the same sample in a study of cytotoxic CD8 clonotypes in ibrutinib-treated CLL. Data came from immunoSEQ multiplex PCR; TCRdb stores just in-frame clones and leaves some out. The sample contains roughly 220,000 clones, just over 70% of which appear only once. The source was PBMCs, collected after 12 months of ibrutinib treatment. Receptor source: a human donor with chronic lymphocytic leukemia.

This clone was counted a few times. The chain carries TRBV27 and TRBJ2-2; 9 bases line up with TRBD2. The germline V gene encodes CDR1 MNHEY and CDR2 SMNVEV (reference sequence). The CDR3 is made up of 15 amino acids. Germline trimming cut 3 bases from V and 1 base from J; bases unmatched to any gene: 0. The CDR3 loop reads CASSFSGRNTGELFF. Written as DNA, the CDR3 is TGTGCCAGCAGTTTTAGCGGGAGGAACACCGGGGAGCTGTTTTTT.

This clone occurred once. V gene TRBV19 combines with J gene TRBJ1-2; D might be TRBD1 (5 bases). Trimming stripped 4 bases from V and 11 bases from J, with 23 bases between. In germline, CDR1 is LNHDA, CDR2 SQIVND (reference sequence). This CDR3 spans 15 amino acids. The CDR3 sequence: CASSRGTDFLEGYTF. CDR3 DNA sequence: TGTGCCAGTAGTAGAGGGACGGACTTTCTCGAGGGGTACACCTTC.

V is TRBV6-5 and J is TRBJ2-3; D ambiguous. V was cut by 0 bases and J by 0 bases, with 10 bases left in between. The CDR3 length is 16 residues. The V gene's germline CDR1 is MNHEY and CDR2 SVGAGI. CDR3 loop: CASSYSKPLSTDTQYF. The CDR3 nucleotides are TGTGCCAGCAGTTACTCGAAACCTCTAAGCACAGATACGCAGTATTTT.

The chain couples TRBV7-9 to TRBJ2-2; D is perhaps TRBD2 (5 bases). The germline V gene encodes CDR1 SEHNR and CDR2 FQNEAQ (reference sequence). The CDR3 length is 18 residues. V was cut by 8 bases and J by 1 base, with 23 bases left in between. The DNA of the CDR3 is TGTGCCAGCTACTTGCTGCAGGCGGTAGCGCAGAACACCGGGGAGCTGTTTTTT. This translates into CASYLLQAVAQNTGELFF.

The gene calls are TRBV7-9 and TRBJ2-2; TRBD1 or TRBD2 may be the D gene (5 bases each). The CDR3 sequence is 15 residues long. Germline-derived CDR1 and CDR2 are SEHNR and FQNEAQ (reference sequence). The ends were cut back, 5 bases at V and 6 bases at J, with 16 bases in the middle. This chain's CDR3 is CASSQRGVESGELFF. CDR3 DNA: TGTGCCAGCAGCCAAAGGGGAGTGGAGTCCGGGGAGCTGTTTTTT.

This clone was counted a single time. This sequence joins TRBV7-2 and TRBJ2-6; the D is unclear. CDR1 and CDR2 from the germline V gene are SGHTA and FQGNSA. V was cut by 2 bases and J by 2 bases, with 7 bases left in between. The CDR3 loop spans 15 amino acids. The DNA for the CDR3 is TGTGCCAGCAGCTTAACTCAGACTGGGGCCAACGTCCTGACTTTC. It is translated as CASSLTQTGANVLTF.

V usage is TRBV30 and J usage is TRBJ1-5; tentatively, D is TRBD1 (5 bases). The V end lost 0 bases, the J end lost 3 bases, and 12 bases lay between the germline ends. This CDR3 comprises 15 residues. In germline, CDR1 is GTSNPN, CDR2 SVGIG (reference sequence). Here the CDR3 reads CAWSVQGVFNQPQHF. The CDR3 DNA follows: TGTGCCTGGAGTGTACAAGGGGTGTTCAATCAGCCCCAGCATTTT.

The V and J genes are TRBV18 and TRBJ2-3, with 9 nucleotides matching TRBD2. This CDR3 has 13 residues. V lost 4 bases, J lost 8 bases, and 4 bases stayed unmatched. The germline V gene has CDR1 KGHSH and CDR2 LQKENI. The CDR3 DNA sequence: TGTGCCAGCTCACTCTCGCGGGAGGGTACGCAGTATTTT. Its protein product is CASSLSREGTQYF.

The chain combines TRBV9 with TRBJ2-6; 7 bases map to TRBD1. The CDR3 contains 15 residues. The trim removed 3 bases at V and 2 bases at J, leaving 2 bases unmatched. CDR1 is SGDLS and CDR2 is YYNGEE in the germline V gene. The CDR3: CASSATGAGANVLTF. The CDR3 coding sequence is TGTGCCAGCAGCGCTACAGGGGCTGGGGCCAACGTCCTGACTTTC.

V gene TRBV6-5 combines with J gene TRBJ1-2; TRBD1 matches 7 bases. Germline CDR1 MNHEY, CDR2 SVGAGI. CDR3 length: 13 residues. V was pared by 5 bases and J by 4 bases, with 4 bases of the junction left unmatched. CDR3 sequence: CASSPRDSYGYTF. As DNA, the CDR3 is TGTGCCAGCAGTCCCCGGGACAGCTATGGCTACACCTTC.

A few counts support this clone. The rearrangement links TRBV18 to TRBJ2-1; 8 positions match TRBD1. CDR1 KGHSH and CDR2 LQKENI come from the germline V gene. The CDR3 is 17 residues long. V was clipped by 3 bases and J by 7 bases; unmatched bases: 14. CDR3 loop: CASSPLPPGQGGNEQFF. Here the CDR3 DNA reads TGTGCCAGCTCACCCTTGCCACCCGGACAGGGTGGGAATGAGCAGTTCTTC.

This clone has just a few counts. The chain uses TRBV5-1 and TRBJ2-5; possibly TRBD2 for D (6 bases). V lost 5 bases, J lost 5 bases, and 16 bases lay in between. Germline V CDR1 and CDR2: SGHRS, YFSETQ. This CDR3 region has 14 residues. The CDR3 DNA reads as TGCGCCAGCAGATTACGGGAGCTTGGGGAGACCCAGTACTTC. This gives the protein CASRLRELGETQYF.

This rearrangement joins TRBV6-5 to TRBJ1-2; 9 nucleotides match TRBD1. The germline CDR1 and CDR2 sequences are MNHEY and SVGAGI. The CDR3 is 15 residues long. With V trimmed by 7 bases and J by 3 bases, 9 bases remained unmatched. The CDR3 is CASNPQGAEDYGYTF. CDR3 bases: TGTGCCAGCAACCCACAGGGGGCTGAGGACTATGGCTACACCTTC.

This sequence joins TRBV19 and TRBJ1-2, with D perhaps TRBD1 (6 bases). The CDR3 has 12 residues. The V gene lost 6 bases and the J gene lost 7 bases, with 12 bases spanning the gap. Germline assignment: CDR1 LNHDA and CDR2 SQIVND (reference sequence). This CDR3 reads CASSLTGFGYTF. In DNA form, the CDR3 reads TGTGCCAGTAGCCTTACAGGGTTTGGCTACACCTTC.

The rearrangement links TRBV5-1 to TRBJ1-6; no reliable D call. The CDR3 has 16 amino acids. Trimming left V 4 bases short and J 7 bases short, with 18 bases between. Germline V gives CDR1 SGHRS, CDR2 YFSETQ. In DNA, the CDR3 is TGCGCCAGCAGCCGGGAAGGCCCAGTGAGAAATTCACCCCTCCACTTT. Translating it yields CASSREGPVRNSPLHF.

Of note for this clone: Relative to the germline gene, one junction end is altered; a read error may explain this. This chain uses TRBV7-7 with TRBJ2-5, with D maybe TRBD1 (6 bases). Per germline, CDR1 SSHAT and CDR2 FNYEAQ (reference sequence). The CDR3 is 14 residues long. In DNA form, the CDR3 reads TGTGCTAGCAGCTTAGGTACAAAAGGGGGGACCCAGTACTTC. Protein product: CASSLGTKGGTQYF.

The chain employs TRBV2 and TRBJ1-2, with 8 bases identical to TRBD1. Germline V gives CDR1 SNHLY, CDR2 FYNNEI. The V and J ends lost 2 bases and 3 bases, in that order; junction bases with no gene match: 8. This CDR3 spans 16 amino acids. The CDR3 sequence is CASSEQGAILDYGYTF. Written as DNA, the CDR3 is TGTGCCAGCAGTGAACAGGGGGCCATTCTAGACTATGGCTACACCTTC.

The rearrangement links TRBV27 to TRBJ2-7, with 10 positions matching TRBD2. The CDR3 runs to 17 residues. With 3 bases clipped from V and 6 bases from J, the junction kept 14 bases outside the gene matches. The germline V gene has CDR1 MNHEY and CDR2 SMNVEV (reference sequence). The CDR3 DNA sequence: TGTGCCAGCAGTTTTGGGCAGGGGGTTAGCGGGAGGCCCGAGCAGTACTTC. This sequence encodes CASSFGQGVSGRPEQYF.

This chain joins TRBV6-5 and TRBJ2-3, with unresolved D. Germline assignment: CDR1 MNHEY and CDR2 SVGAGI. V shed 1 base and J shed 2 bases, with 7 bases lying between them. The CDR3 loop spans 14 amino acids. CDR3 residues: CASSYLSPTDTQYF. For the CDR3, the DNA is TGTGCCAGCAGTTACTTGAGCCCCACAGATACGCAGTATTTT.

This chain links TRBV4-3 with TRBJ2-7, with D unclear. The CDR3 is 15 residues long. Trimming cost V 0 bases and J 1 base, with 10 bases left between them. CDR1 is LGHNA and CDR2 is YSLEER in the germline V gene. The CDR3 region has the DNA TGCGCCAGCAGCCAAGAGAACGGCGTTTCCTACGAGCAGTACTTC. It specifies CASSQENGVSYEQYF.